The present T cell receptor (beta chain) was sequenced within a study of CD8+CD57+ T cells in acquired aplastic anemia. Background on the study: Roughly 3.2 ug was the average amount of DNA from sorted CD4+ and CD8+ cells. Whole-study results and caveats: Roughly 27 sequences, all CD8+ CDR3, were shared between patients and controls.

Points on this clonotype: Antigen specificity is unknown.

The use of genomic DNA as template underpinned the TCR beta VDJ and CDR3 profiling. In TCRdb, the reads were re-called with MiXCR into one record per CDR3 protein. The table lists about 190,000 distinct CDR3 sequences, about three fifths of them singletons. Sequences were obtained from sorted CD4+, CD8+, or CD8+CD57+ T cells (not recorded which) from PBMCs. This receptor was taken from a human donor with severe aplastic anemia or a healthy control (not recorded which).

CDR3 bases: TGTGCCAGCAGCGAGTGGGGTCTAGCGGGCAATGAGCAGTTCTTC. Amino acids: CASSEWGLAGNEQFF. V usage is TRBV9 and J usage is TRBJ2-1; 8 bases match TRBD2. Germline V gene data show CDR1 as SGDLS and CDR2 as YYNGEE. The J segment lost 6 bases and the V segment lost 3 bases, leaving 8 bases of the junction unmatched. The CDR3 loop spans 15 amino acids.